The T cell receptor beta chain under discussion was sequenced for a study of cytomegalovirus exposure and HLA in healthy donors. Study-level results: According to an earlier analysis, most TCR beta V segments yielded productive rearrangements about 90% or about 30% of the time. Despite most TCR sequences being rare, some public TCRs occurred in many donors. HLA alleles were associated with around 17,000 TCR beta sequences in a later analysis at 0.05 false discovery rate.

The PCR made use of 60 Vbeta and 13 Jbeta primers. Some clones are missing from TCRdb's copy, which holds only in-frame ones; the method was immunoSEQ multiplex PCR. In the table there are 100,000 to 150,000 clones, around 75% of which are singletons. When sampled, the donors appeared nominally healthy, though they likely had unrecorded immune exposures. Turning to this clone: Its specificity is unknown.

CDR1 is MNHEY and CDR2 is SMNVEV in the germline V gene (reference sequence). The CDR3 runs 17 residues. Trimming shortened V by 5 bases and J by 1 base, and 20 bases separated the two germline ends. Sequenced: PBMCs. The rearrangement uses TRBV27 and TRBJ2-5, with D maybe TRBD2 (7 bases). This receptor was obtained from a woman aged 45-65 years in good health and CMV-seropositive. CDR3 in amino acids: CASSPRTRAGAQETQYF. CDR3 DNA: TGTGCCAGCAGTCCCCGGACTAGGGCGGGGGCCCAAGAGACCCAGTACTTC.